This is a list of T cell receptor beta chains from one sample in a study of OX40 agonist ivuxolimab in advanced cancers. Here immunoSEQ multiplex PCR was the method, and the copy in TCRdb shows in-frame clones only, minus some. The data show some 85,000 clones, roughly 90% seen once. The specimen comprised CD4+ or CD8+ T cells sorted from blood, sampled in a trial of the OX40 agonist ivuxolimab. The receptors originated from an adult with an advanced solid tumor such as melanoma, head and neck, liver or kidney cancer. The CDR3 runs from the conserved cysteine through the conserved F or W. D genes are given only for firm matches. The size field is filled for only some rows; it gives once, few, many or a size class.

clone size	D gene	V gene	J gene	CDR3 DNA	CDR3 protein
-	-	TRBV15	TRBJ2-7	TGTGCCACCAGCAGAGCCCGGGAAGGGAACTACGAGCAGTACTTC	CATSRAREGNYEQYF
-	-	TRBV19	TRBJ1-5	TGTGCCAGTAGTATCAGGGGAGGAGATAGCAATCAGCCCCAGCATTTT	CASSIRGGDSNQPQHF
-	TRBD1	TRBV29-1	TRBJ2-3	TGCAGCGTTGAGCGACAGGGGGGTGGCACAGATACGCAGTATTTT	CSVERQGGGTDTQYF
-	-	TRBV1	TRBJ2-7	TGCACCAGCAGCCAACTCCGGACTAGCGGGAGGAACGAGCAGTACTTC	CTSSQLRTSGRNEQYF
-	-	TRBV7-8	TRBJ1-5	TGTGCCAGCAGCTTAGCAGGGGACGGGCAGCCCCAGCATTTT	CASSLAGDGQPQHF
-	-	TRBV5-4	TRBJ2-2	TGTGCCAGCAGCTTCCCCAAACAAGGACGAGGCACCGGGGAGCTGTTTTTT	CASSFPKQGRGTGELFF
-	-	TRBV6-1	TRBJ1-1	TGTGCCAGCAGTGAAGCAAACAGAAAGACTGAAGCTTTCTTT	CASSEANRKTEAFF
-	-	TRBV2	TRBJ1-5	TGTGCCAGCAGTGTAGAACAAGGAGGTCAGCCCCAGCATTTT	CASSVEQGGQPQHF
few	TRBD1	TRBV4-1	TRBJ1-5	TGCGCCAGCAGCAGACGGGACAGGGAGGTTCAGCCCCAGCATTTT	CASSRRDREVQPQHF
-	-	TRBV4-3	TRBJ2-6	TGCGCCAGCAGCCAGACTAGGGTTGGGGCCAACGTCCTGACTTTC	CASSQTRVGANVLTF
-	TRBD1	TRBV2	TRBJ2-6	TGTGCCAGCAGACCCGACAGGGCTGGGGCCAACGTCCTGACTTTC	CASRPDRAGANVLTF
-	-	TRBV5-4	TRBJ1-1	TGTGCCAGCAGCTTGGATCCAGGGGCTCGCACTGAAGCTTTCTTT	CASSLDPGARTEAFF
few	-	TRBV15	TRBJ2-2	TGTGCCACCAGCAGGCCGACAGTGAACACCGGGGAGCTGTTTTTT	CATSRPTVNTGELFF
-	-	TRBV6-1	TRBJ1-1	TGTGCCAGCAGCCCTAGTAGGGGGACGAACACTGAAGCTTTCTTT	CASSPSRGTNTEAFF
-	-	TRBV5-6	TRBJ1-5	TGTGCCAGCAGCTTGGCCAATGATCAGCCCCAGCATTTT	CASSLANDQPQHF
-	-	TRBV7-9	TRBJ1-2	TGTGCCAGCAGCTCACAGGGTTTAGGCAACTATGGCTACACCTTC	CASSSQGLGNYGYTF
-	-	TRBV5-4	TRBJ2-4	TGTGCCAGCAGCAACCCCGGGTCAACAAAAAACATTCAGTACTTC	CASSNPGSTKNIQYF
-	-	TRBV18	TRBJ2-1	TGTGCCAGCTCACCAGGGTTGGGCAACAATGAGCAGTTCTTC	CASSPGLGNNEQFF
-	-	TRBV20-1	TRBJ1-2	TGCAGTGCTAGTCTCGGGACAACAAATTTCTTC	CSASLGTTNFF
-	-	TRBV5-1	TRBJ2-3	TGCGCCAGCAGCTTTTTGGTAGGATCAGACACAGATACGCAGTATTTT	CASSFLVGSDTDTQYF
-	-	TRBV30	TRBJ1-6	TGTGCCTGGAGTGGGCCAGCCAATTCACCCCTCCACTTT	CAWSGPANSPLHF
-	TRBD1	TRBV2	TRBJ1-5	TGTGCCAGCAATCTCAGGGGGCGCGAAGGCCAGCCCCAGCATTTT	CASNLRGREGQPQHF
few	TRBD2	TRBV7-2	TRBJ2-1	TGTGCCAGCAGCCCGGGTATAGCGGGGGGGCGTATCTACAATGAGCAGTTCTTC	CASSPGIAGGRIYNEQFF
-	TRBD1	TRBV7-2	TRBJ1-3	TGTGCCAGCAGCGGACAGGGTTACTCTGGAAACACCATATATTTT	CASSGQGYSGNTIYF
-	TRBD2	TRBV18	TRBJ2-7	TGTGCCAGCTCACCACTATCTAGCGGGACCTCCTACGAGCAGTACTTC	CASSPLSSGTSYEQYF
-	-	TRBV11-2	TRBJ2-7	TGTGCCAGCAGCTTAGCAGGGGCGCAGTACGAGCAGTACTTC	CASSLAGAQYEQYF
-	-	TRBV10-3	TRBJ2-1	TGTGCCATCAGTGAGCCCGGCCGGGGGTCCAATGAGCAGTTCTTC	CAISEPGRGSNEQFF
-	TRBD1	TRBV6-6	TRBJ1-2	TGTGCCAGCAGTCGCGGGACAGCTAACTATGGCTACACCTTC	CASSRGTANYGYTF
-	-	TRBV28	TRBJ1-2	TGTGCCAGCAGCATTTCCTATGGCTACACCTTC	CASSISYGYTF
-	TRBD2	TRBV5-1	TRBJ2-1	TGCGCCAGCAGCTTGGGGACTAGCGGGGGGAGCTCCTACAATGAGCAGTTCTTC	CASSLGTSGGSSYNEQFF
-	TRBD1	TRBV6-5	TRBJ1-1	TGTGCCAGCAGTGCCCGACAGGGACAGGGAGCTTTCTTT	CASSARQGQGAFF
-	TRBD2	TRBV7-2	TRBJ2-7	TGTGCCAGCAGCTCCTTAGCGGGGGGGCTCTACGAGCAGTACTTC	CASSSLAGGLYEQYF
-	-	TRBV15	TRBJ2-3	TGTGCCACCAGGGACGGGACCAACACAGATACGCAGTATTTT	CATRDGTNTDTQYF
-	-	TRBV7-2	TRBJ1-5	TGTGCCAGCAGCGCGCAGTCCTATCAGCCCCAGCATTTT	CASSAQSYQPQHF
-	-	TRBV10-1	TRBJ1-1	TGCGCCAGCAGCTATGACCAAGTGAACACTGAAGCTTTCTTT	CASSYDQVNTEAFF
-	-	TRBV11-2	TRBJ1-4	TGTGCCAGCAGCGCGGGTGCAGGGGTTGCTGAAAAACTGTTTTTT	CASSAGAGVAEKLFF
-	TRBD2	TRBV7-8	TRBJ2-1	TGTGCCAGCAGCCCCAGAGCCGGGACTAGCGGGGTATACAATGAGCAGTTCTTC	CASSPRAGTSGVYNEQFF
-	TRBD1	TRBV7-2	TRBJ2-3	TGTGCCAGCAGTTCCACAGGGGGCAAAACAGATACGCAGTATTTT	CASSSTGGKTDTQYF
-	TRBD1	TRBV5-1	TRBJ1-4	TGCGCCAGCAGCTCGGGACAGGGGCGTGAAAAACTGTTTTTT	CASSSGQGREKLFF
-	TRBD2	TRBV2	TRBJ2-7	TGTGCCAGCAAAATAGCGGGGTCCCTGGAGCAGTACTTC	CASKIAGSLEQYF
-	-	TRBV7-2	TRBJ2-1	TGTGCCAGCAGCCAGGTGGGTGGTGATGAGCAGTTCTTC	CASSQVGGDEQFF
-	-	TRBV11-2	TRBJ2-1	TGTGCCAGCAGCTCCTTAGTCGGCGGGATGAGCTCCTACAATGAGCAGTTCTTC	CASSSLVGGMSSYNEQFF
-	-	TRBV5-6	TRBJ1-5	TGTGCCAGCAGCTATATGTTTGGGGGGGGCGGTCAGCCCCAGCATTTT	CASSYMFGGGGQPQHF
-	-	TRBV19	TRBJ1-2	TGTGCCAGTAAGTGGACAGCTAACTATGGCTACACCTTC	CASKWTANYGYTF
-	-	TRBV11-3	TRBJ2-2	TGTGCCAGCAGCTTGAACGGTCCGAACACCGGGGAGCTGTTTTTT	CASSLNGPNTGELFF
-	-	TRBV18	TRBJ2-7	TGTGCCAGCTCACCAGCATTGGCTGCCTACGAGCAGTACTTC	CASSPALAAYEQYF
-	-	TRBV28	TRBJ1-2	TGTGCCAGCAGCGAGGGACGGAGTATCAACTATGGCTACACCTTC	CASSEGRSINYGYTF
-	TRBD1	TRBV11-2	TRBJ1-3	TGTGCCAGCAGCCCGATTACAGGGGGTCGCTCTGGAAACACCATATATTTT	CASSPITGGRSGNTIYF
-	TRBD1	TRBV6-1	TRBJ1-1	TGTGCCAGCAGTGATACAGGGGTGAACACTGAAGCTTTCTTT	CASSDTGVNTEAFF
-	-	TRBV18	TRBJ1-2	TGTGCCAGCTCACCATCAGGGGTAGACTATGGCTACACCTTC	CASSPSGVDYGYTF
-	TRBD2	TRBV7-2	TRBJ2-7	TGTGCCAGCAGCTTGGGAGCGGGGGGGCCCGACGAGCAGTACTTC	CASSLGAGGPDEQYF
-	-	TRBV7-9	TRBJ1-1	TGTGCCAGCAGCTTAGAGCAGCCCGGCCTCACTGAAGCTTTCTTT	CASSLEQPGLTEAFF
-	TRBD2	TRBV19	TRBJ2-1	TGTGCCAGTAGTATTTCGGGGTGGGTAGCGGGAGGTCCACCCTCCTACAATGAGCAGTTCTTC	CASSISGWVAGGPPSYNEQFF
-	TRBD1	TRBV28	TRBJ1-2	TGTGCCAGCAGACTGCCGGGACAGGATGGCTACACCTTC	CASRLPGQDGYTF
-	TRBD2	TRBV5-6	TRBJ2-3	TGTGCCAGCAGCTTGGGGACTAGCGGGCTAGCAGATACGCAGTATTTT	CASSLGTSGLADTQYF
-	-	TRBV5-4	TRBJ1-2	TGTGCCAGCAGCACTCAACAGGATGGCTACACCTTC	CASSTQQDGYTF
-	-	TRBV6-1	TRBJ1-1	TGTGCCAGCACACAAGGGCCCTTTGGCACTGAAGCTTTCTTT	CASTQGPFGTEAFF
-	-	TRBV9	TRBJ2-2	TGTGCCAGCAGCGTAGCTGATCAGGGCTCGAACACCGGGGAGCTGTTTTTT	CASSVADQGSNTGELFF
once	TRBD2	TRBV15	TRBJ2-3	TGTGCCACCAGCAGAGGGGGACGGGGGGGCACAGATACGCAGTATTTT	CATSRGGRGGTDTQYF